The 5 T cell receptor beta chains below all came from one sample that was sequenced in a study of OX40 agonist ivuxolimab in advanced cancers. The repertoire was sequenced with immunoSEQ multiplex PCR; TCRdb's copy has only in-frame clones and lacks some. This repertoire shows about 70,000 clones, roughly 92% found once; its top ten account for approximately 8%. The starting material was CD4+ or CD8+ T cells sorted from blood, obtained in a trial of the OX40 agonist ivuxolimab. These receptors originate from an adult with an advanced solid tumor such as melanoma, head and neck, liver or kidney cancer.

The count of this clone is one. The chain uses TRBV19 and TRBJ1-1, with D possibly TRBD1 on 5 matching bases. V was trimmed by 5 bases and J by 0 bases, leaving 13 bases between them. Per the germline V gene, CDR1 is LNHDA and CDR2 is SQIVND (reference sequence). The CDR3 consists of 15 residues. CDR3 sequence reads: CASSAWDGMNTEAFF. CDR3 in DNA: TGTGCCAGTAGTGCTTGGGACGGCATGAACACTGAAGCTTTCTTT.

This clone was seen just once. The gene calls are TRBV13 and TRBJ1-1; D might be TRBD1 (5 bases). Germline CDR1 is PRHDT and CDR2 is FYEKMQ (reference sequence). Deletions cut 5 bases from V and 4 bases from J, with 11 bases between. CDR3 size: 13 residues. CDR3 in amino acids: CASSTREVTEAFF. In DNA, the CDR3 is TGTGCCAGCAGCACCAGGGAAGTCACTGAAGCTTTCTTT.

The V call is TRBV5-1, the J call TRBJ2-7; D might be TRBD2 (6 bases). Trimming left V 2 bases short and J 4 bases short, with 16 bases between. From germline, CDR1 is SGHRS and CDR2 YFSETQ. This CDR3 region has 15 residues. CDR3 nucleotides: TGCGCCAGCAGCTTCAGGCCTGCGGGGACGTACGAGCAGTACTTC. Protein product: CASSFRPAGTYEQYF.

The rearrangement uses TRBV11-2 and TRBJ1-1; D might be TRBD1 (5 bases). Germline V gene lookup returns CDR1 SGHAT and CDR2 FQNNGV. CDR3 length: 15 residues. V was clipped by 2 bases and J by 1 base, with 11 bases between them. The CDR3 region is CASSLTYGANTEAFF. The CDR3 region has the DNA TGTGCCAGCAGCTTAACCTATGGGGCGAACACTGAAGCTTTCTTT.

The chain joins TRBV10-3 to TRBJ2-5; D is undetermined. The CDR3 is made up of 13 amino acids. V was shortened by 1 base and J by 4 bases, with 7 bases between the two germline ends. Germline CDR1 ENHRY, CDR2 SYGVKD. CDR3 sequence (DNA): TGTGCCATCAGTGAGTGGGGTGGAGAGACCCAGTACTTC. Its protein is CAISEWGGETQYF.